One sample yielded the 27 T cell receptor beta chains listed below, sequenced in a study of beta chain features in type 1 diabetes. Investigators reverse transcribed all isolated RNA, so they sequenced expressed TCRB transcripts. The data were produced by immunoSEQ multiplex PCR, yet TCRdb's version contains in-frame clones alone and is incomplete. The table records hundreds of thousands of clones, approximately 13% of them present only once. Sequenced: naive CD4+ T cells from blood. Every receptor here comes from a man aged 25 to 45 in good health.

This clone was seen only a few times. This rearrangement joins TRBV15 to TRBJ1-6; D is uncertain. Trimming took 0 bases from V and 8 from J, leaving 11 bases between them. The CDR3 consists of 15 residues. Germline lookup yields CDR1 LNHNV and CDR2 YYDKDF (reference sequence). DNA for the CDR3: TGTGCCACCAGCAGAGATCACTTGGATGATTCACCCCTCCACTTT. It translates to CATSRDHLDDSPLHF.

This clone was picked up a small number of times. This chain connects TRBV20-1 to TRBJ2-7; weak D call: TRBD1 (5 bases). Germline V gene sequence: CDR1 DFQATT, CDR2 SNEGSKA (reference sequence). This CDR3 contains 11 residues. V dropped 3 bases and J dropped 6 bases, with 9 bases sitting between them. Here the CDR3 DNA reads TGCAGTGCTAGCTCTAGGGGCGAGCAGTACTTC. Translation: CSASSRGEQYF.

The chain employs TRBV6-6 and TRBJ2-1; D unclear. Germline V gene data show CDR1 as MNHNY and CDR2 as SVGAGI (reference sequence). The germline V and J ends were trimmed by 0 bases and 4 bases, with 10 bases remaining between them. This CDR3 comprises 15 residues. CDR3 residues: CASSYSLDLYNEQFF. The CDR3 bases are TGTGCCAGCAGTTACTCGTTAGATTTATACAATGAGCAGTTCTTC.

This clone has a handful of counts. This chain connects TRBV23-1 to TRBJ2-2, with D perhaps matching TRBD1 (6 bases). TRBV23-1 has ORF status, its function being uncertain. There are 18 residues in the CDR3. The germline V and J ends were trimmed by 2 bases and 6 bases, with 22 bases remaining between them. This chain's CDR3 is CASSQLQGRWGISGELFF. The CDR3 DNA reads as TGCGCCAGCAGTCAACTACAGGGTCGGTGGGGCATATCCGGGGAGCTGTTTTTT.

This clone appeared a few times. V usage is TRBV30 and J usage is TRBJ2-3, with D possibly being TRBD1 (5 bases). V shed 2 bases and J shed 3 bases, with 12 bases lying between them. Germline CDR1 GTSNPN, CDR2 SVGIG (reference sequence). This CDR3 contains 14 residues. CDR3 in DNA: TGTGCCTGGAGTTCGGCAGGGATAACAGATACGCAGTATTTT. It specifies CAWSSAGITDTQYF.

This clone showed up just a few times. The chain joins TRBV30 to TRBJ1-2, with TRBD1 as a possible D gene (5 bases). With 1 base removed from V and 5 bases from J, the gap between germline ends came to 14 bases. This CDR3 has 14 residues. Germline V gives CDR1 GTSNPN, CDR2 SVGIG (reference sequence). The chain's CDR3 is CAWSGDQGRYGYTF. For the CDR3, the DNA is TGTGCCTGGAGTGGGGACCAAGGAAGGTATGGCTACACCTTC.

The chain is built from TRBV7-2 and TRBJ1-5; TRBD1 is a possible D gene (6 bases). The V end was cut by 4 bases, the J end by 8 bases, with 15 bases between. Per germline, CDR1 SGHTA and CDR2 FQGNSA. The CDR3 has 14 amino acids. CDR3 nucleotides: TGTGCCAGCAGCTACAGGGCCTCGCCGGAGCCCCAGCATTTT. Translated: CASSYRASPEPQHF.

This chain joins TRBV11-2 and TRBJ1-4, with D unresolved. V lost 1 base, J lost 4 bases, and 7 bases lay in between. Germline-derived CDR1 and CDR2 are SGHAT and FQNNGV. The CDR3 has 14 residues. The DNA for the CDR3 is TGTGCCAGCAGCTTAGTCGGGAATAATGAAAAACTGTTTTTT. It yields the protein CASSLVGNNEKLFF.

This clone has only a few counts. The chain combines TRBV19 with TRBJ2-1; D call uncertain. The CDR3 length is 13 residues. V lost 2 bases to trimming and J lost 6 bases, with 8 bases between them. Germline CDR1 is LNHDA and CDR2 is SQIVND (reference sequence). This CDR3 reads CASSIKRLNEQFF. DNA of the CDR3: TGTGCCAGTAGTATAAAGCGTCTCAATGAGCAGTTCTTC.

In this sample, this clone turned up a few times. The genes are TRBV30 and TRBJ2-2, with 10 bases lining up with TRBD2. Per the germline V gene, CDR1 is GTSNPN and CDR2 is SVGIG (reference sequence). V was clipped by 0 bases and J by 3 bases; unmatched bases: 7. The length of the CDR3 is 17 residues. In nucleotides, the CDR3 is TGTGCCTGGAGTGTAAAGGCTAGCGGGAGACACACCGGGGAGCTGTTTTTT. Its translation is CAWSVKASGRHTGELFF.

Here the CDR3 reads CASSPLRAPSYGYTF. The CDR3 DNA is TGTGCCAGCTCACCACTCCGAGCACCTTCTTATGGCTACACCTTC. This chain uses TRBV18 with TRBJ1-2; D gene unclear. The CDR3 sequence is 15 residues long. Deletions cut 1 base from V and 5 bases from J, with 14 bases between. Germline V gene data show CDR1 as KGHSH and CDR2 as LQKENI.

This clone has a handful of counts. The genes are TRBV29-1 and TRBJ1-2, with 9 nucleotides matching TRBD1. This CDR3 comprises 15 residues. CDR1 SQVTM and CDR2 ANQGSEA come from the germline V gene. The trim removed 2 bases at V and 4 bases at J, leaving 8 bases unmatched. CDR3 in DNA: TGCAGCGTTGAACTTCGAGGACAGGGGTGCTATGGCTACACCTTC. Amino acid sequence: CSVELRGQGCYGYTF.

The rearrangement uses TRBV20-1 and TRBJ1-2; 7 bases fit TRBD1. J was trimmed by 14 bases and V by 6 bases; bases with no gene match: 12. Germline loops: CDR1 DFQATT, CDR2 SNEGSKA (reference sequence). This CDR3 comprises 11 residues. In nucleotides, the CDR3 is TGCAGTGCGTGGCTCCGGGACAGAGGAACCTTC. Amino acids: CSAWLRDRGTF.

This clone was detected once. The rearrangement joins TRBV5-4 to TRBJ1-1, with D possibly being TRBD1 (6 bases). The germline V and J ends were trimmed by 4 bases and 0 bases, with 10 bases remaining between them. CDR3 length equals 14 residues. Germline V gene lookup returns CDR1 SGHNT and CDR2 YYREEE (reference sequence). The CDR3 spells CASSPQGLNTEAFF. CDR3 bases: TGTGCCAGCAGCCCTCAGGGGCTGAACACTGAAGCTTTCTTT.

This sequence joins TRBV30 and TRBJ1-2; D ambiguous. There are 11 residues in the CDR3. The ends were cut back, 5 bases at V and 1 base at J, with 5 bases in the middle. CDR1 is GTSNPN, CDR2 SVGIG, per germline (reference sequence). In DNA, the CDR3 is TGTGCCTGGGGGATTAACTATGGCTACACCTTC. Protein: CAWGINYGYTF.

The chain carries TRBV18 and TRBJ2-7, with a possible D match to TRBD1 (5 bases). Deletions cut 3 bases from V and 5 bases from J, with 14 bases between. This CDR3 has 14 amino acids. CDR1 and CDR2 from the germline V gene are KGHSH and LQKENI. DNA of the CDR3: TGTGCCAGCTCACCGCTGGGGCTTGGGGACGAGCAGTACTTC. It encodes CASSPLGLGDEQYF.

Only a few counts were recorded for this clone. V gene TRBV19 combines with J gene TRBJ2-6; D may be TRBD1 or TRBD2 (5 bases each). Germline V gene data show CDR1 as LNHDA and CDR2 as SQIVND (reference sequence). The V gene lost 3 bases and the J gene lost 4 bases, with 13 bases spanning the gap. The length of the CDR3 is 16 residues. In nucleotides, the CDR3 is TGTGCCAGTAGTATCACCCCAGGGACCGGGGCCAACGTCCTGACTTTC. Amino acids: CASSITPGTGANVLTF.

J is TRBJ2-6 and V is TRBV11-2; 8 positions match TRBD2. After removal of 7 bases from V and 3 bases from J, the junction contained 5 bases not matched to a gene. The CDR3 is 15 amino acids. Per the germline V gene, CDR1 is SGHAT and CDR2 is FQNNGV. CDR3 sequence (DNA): TGTGCCAGCATCCTAGCGGGCAGTGGGGCCAACGTCCTGACTTTC. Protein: CASILAGSGANVLTF.

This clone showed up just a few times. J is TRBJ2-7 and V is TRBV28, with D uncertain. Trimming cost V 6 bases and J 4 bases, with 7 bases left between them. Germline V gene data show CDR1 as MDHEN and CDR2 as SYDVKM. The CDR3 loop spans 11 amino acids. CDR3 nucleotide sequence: TGTGCCAGCAGCACACCATACGAGCAGTACGTC. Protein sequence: CASSTPYEQYV.

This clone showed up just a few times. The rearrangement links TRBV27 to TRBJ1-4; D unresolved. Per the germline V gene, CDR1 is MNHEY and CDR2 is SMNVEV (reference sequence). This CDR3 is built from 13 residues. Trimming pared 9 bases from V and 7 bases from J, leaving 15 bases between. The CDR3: CASRAWGGEKLFF. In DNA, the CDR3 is TGTGCCAGTAGAGCCTGGGGTGGTGAAAAACTGTTTTTT.

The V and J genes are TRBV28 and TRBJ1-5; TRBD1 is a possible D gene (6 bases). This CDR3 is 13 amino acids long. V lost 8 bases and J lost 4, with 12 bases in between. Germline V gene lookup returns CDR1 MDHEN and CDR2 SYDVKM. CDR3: CASLSRGNQPQHF. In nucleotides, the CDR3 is TGTGCCAGCCTCTCCAGGGGTAATCAGCCCCAGCATTTT. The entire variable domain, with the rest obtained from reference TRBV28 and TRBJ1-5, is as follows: DVKVTQSSRYLVKRTGEKVFLECVQDMDHENMFWYRQDPGLGLRLIYFSYDVKMKEKGDIPEGYSVSREKKERFSLILESASTNQTSMYLCASLSRGNQPQHFGDGTRLSIL.

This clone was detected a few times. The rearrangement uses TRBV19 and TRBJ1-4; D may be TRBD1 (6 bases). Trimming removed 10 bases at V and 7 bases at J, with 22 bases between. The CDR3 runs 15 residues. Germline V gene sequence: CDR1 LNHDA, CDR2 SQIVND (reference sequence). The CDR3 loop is CATTVAGHQGEKLFF. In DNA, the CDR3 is TGTGCCACCACTGTGGCGGGACATCAAGGTGAAAAACTGTTTTTT.

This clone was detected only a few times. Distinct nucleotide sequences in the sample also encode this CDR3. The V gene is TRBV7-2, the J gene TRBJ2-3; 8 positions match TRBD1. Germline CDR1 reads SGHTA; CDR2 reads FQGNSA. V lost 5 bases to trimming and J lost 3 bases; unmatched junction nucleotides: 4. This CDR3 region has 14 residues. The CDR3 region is CASSLDRATDTQYF. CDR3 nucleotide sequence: TGTGCCAGCAGCCTGGACAGGGCGACAGATACGCAGTATTTT.

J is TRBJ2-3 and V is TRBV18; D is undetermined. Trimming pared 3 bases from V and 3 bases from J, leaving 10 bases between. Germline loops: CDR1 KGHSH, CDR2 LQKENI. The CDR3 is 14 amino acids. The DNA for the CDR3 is TGTGCCAGCTCACCCGATTATAGAACAGATACGCAGTATTTT. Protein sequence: CASSPDYRTDTQYF.

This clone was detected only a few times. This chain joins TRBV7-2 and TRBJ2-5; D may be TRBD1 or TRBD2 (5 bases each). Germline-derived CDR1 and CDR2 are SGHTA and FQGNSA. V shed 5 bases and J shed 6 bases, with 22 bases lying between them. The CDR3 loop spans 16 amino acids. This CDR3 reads CASSQDGAAGRQTQYF. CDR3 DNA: TGTGCCAGCAGCCAAGACGGGGCGGCCGGAAGGCAGACCCAGTACTTC.

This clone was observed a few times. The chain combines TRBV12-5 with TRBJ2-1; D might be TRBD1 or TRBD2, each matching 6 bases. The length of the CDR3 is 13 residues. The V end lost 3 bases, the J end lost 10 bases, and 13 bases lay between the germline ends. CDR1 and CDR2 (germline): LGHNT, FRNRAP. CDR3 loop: CASGFVQGGEQFF. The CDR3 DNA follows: TGTGCTAGTGGTTTCGTACAGGGAGGAGAGCAGTTCTTC.

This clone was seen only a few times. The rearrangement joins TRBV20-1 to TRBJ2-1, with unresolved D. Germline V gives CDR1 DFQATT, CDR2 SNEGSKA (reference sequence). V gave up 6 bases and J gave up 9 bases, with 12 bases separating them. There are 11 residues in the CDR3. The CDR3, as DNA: TGCAGTGCCAGGCGAGGCACTGAGCAGTTCTTC. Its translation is CSARRGTEQFF.